Following are 25 T cell receptor beta chains from one sample sequenced in a study of blood T cell repertoires in COVID-19. This table comes from immunoSEQ multiplex PCR, and its TCRdb copy is limited to in-frame clones, with some not included. The sample consists of under 300,000 clones, more than 85% of them appearing once. Sequences were obtained from peripheral blood. The source of these receptors is a man aged 18 to 30 with active or convalescent COVID-19.

This chain links TRBV6-5 with TRBJ2-7; no clear D. This CDR3 spans 14 amino acids. Germline CDR1 and CDR2: MNHEY and SVGAGI. Trimming removed 0 bases at V and 3 bases at J, with 9 bases between. CDR3 amino acids: CASSYSLRGYEQYF. Here the CDR3 DNA reads TGTGCCAGCAGTTACTCACTTCGAGGCTACGAGCAGTACTTC.

The CDR3 here is CASRYRGGNEKLFF. In DNA form, the CDR3 reads TGTGCCAGCAGGTACAGGGGAGGCAATGAAAAACTGTTTTTT. The V and J genes are TRBV28 and TRBJ1-4; 7 positions agree with TRBD1. Looked up from germline, CDR1 is MDHEN and CDR2 is SYDVKM. This CDR3 contains 14 residues. V lost 6 bases to trimming and J lost 5 bases; unmatched junction nucleotides: 6.

This clone was seen a few times. V gene TRBV6-5 combines with J gene TRBJ1-3, with TRBD1 as a possible D gene (5 bases). V lost 4 bases, J lost 8 bases, and 15 bases lay in between. CDR1 is MNHEY, CDR2 SVGAGI, per germline. The CDR3 consists of 14 residues. The CDR3 reads CASSLGQVLDTIYF. In nucleotides, the CDR3 is TGTGCCAGCAGTTTGGGGCAGGTGTTGGACACCATATATTTT.

Comments on this clone: Other DNA sequences in the sample encode the same CDR3. The chain carries TRBV6-5 and TRBJ2-3; D may be TRBD2 (5 bases). The CDR3 covers 12 residues. The V gene lost 3 bases and the J gene lost 7 bases, with 8 bases spanning the gap. Germline loops: CDR1 MNHEY, CDR2 SVGAGI. The CDR3 protein is CASSYAGNTQYF. The CDR3 nucleotides are TGTGCCAGCAGTTATGCCGGGAATACGCAGTATTTT.

V and J are TRBV6-5 and TRBJ1-5; D possibly corresponds to TRBD1 (6 bases). Trimming took 6 bases from V and 5 from J, leaving 11 bases between them. The CDR3 contains 13 residues. The germline V gene encodes CDR1 MNHEY and CDR2 SVGAGI. CDR3 sequence (DNA): TGTGCCAGCAGAGGCGACAGGTATCAGCCCCAGCATTTT. It encodes CASRGDRYQPQHF.

This rearrangement joins TRBV28 to TRBJ1-2; D gene ambiguous. The V and J ends lost 2 bases and 8 bases respectively, with 9 bases between them. Per germline, CDR1 MDHEN and CDR2 SYDVKM. CDR3 length: 12 amino acids. CDR3 nucleotides: TGTGCCAGCAGTTTAGAGGTGTTGGGCTACACCTTC. It specifies CASSLEVLGYTF.

The chain has TRBV30 and TRBJ1-1; D gene unclear. CDR1 is GTSNPN and CDR2 is SVGIG in the germline V gene (reference sequence). This CDR3 is 11 amino acids long. The V end was cut by 3 bases, the J end by 4 bases, with 6 bases between. The CDR3 reads CAWSGVTEAFF. CDR3 in DNA: TGTGCCTGGAGCGGAGTCACTGAAGCTTTCTTT.

The chain employs TRBV28 and TRBJ1-2; the D is unclear. V lost 8 bases and J lost 8, with 24 bases in between. Looked up from germline, CDR1 is MDHEN and CDR2 is SYDVKM. The CDR3 contains 15 residues. In DNA, the CDR3 is TGTGCCAGCGCTTCAGAGAGGCATCGGATACAAGGCTACACCTTC. Its protein product is CASASERHRIQGYTF.

Here the CDR3 reads CSGGPRDEQFF. The CDR3 DNA sequence: TGCAGCGGGGGTCCCCGCGATGAGCAGTTCTTC. This chain uses TRBV29-1 with TRBJ2-1; D gene unclear. V shed 7 bases and J shed 8 bases, with 12 bases lying between them. The germline CDR1 and CDR2 sequences are SQVTM and ANQGSEA. CDR3 length: 11 amino acids.

The gene calls are TRBV10-3 and TRBJ2-3; 7 nucleotides agree with TRBD1. This CDR3 region has 12 residues. CDR1 is ENHRY and CDR2 is SYGVKD in the germline V gene. V was clipped by 10 bases and J by 2 bases; unmatched bases: 3. CDR3 residues: CATGQATDTQYF. In nucleotides, the CDR3 is TGTGCCACCGGACAGGCCACAGATACGCAGTATTTT.

The chain has TRBV2 and TRBJ1-4; TRBD1 agrees at 11 bases. This CDR3 region has 15 residues. With 7 bases clipped from V and 6 bases from J, the junction kept 7 bases outside the gene matches. CDR1 SNHLY and CDR2 FYNNEI come from the germline V gene. CDR3 coding DNA: TGTGCCAGCAATTGGGGGGGACAGGGGGATGAAAAACTGTTTTTT. Translated: CASNWGGQGDEKLFF.

This chain joins TRBV24-1 and TRBJ2-7; 7 positions match TRBD1. The CDR3 totals 15 residues. Per the germline V gene, CDR1 is KGHDR and CDR2 is SFDVKD. Trimming took 3 bases from V and 3 from J; bases not matched to a gene: 7. In nucleotides, the CDR3 is TGTGCCACCAGTGATGACAGGGAAGGTAGCTACGAGCAGTACTTC. Translating it yields CATSDDREGSYEQYF.

The chain recombines TRBV5-1 with TRBJ2-6; D is perhaps TRBD1 (5 bases). Per germline, CDR1 SGHRS and CDR2 YFSETQ. The V end lost 0 bases, the J end lost 0 bases, and 13 bases lay between the germline ends. The CDR3 totals 18 residues. The CDR3 loop is CASSLARAKASGANVLTF. The CDR3 nucleotides are TGCGCCAGCAGCTTGGCCAGGGCCAAGGCCTCTGGGGCCAACGTCCTGACTTTC.

This clone has just a few counts. This chain links TRBV9 with TRBJ2-3; D might be TRBD1 (5 bases). Germline V lookup: CDR1 SGDLS, CDR2 YYNGEE. The V gene lost 3 bases and the J gene lost 2 bases, with 7 bases spanning the gap. The CDR3 spans 13 residues. Here the CDR3 reads CASSGGPTDTQYF. CDR3 in DNA: TGTGCCAGCAGCGGGGGCCCCACAGATACGCAGTATTTT.

A remark on this clone: Other DNA sequences in this specimen translate into the identical CDR3. The CDR3 DNA follows: TGTGCCAGCAGCGTAGGCCTAGCGGACTCCTACGAGCAGTACTTC. Translation gives CASSVGLADSYEQYF. The chain couples TRBV9 to TRBJ2-7; 7 positions agree with TRBD2. The V and J ends lost 0 bases and 0 bases, in that order; junction bases with no gene match: 3. The CDR3 length is 15 residues. The germline V gene has CDR1 SGDLS and CDR2 YYNGEE.

The chain recombines TRBV19 with TRBJ2-5, with 7 bases aligning to TRBD2. The CDR3 length is 16 residues. Trimming cost V 3 bases and J 2 bases; bases outside gene matches: 9. The germline V gene has CDR1 LNHDA and CDR2 SQIVND (reference sequence). CDR3 sequence (DNA): TGTGCCAGTAGTATTCGGATAGCGGGCTTTCAAGAGACCCAGTACTTC. It is translated as CASSIRIAGFQETQYF.

The V call is TRBV4-1, the J call TRBJ2-5, with 7 bases lining up with TRBD1. The CDR3 has 14 amino acids. V lost 3 bases, J lost 3 bases, and 4 bases stayed unmatched. From germline, CDR1 is MGHRA and CDR2 YSYEKL. This CDR3 is CASSHAGTEETQYF. The DNA for the CDR3 is TGCGCCAGCAGCCACGCCGGGACAGAAGAGACCCAGTACTTC.

The chain couples TRBV4-1 to TRBJ2-7, with 7 bases lining up with TRBD1. In germline, CDR1 is MGHRA, CDR2 YSYEKL. After removal of 0 bases from V and 6 bases from J, the junction contained 8 bases not matched to a gene. This CDR3 is built from 15 residues. The CDR3 bases are TGCGCCAGCAGCCAAGAGGGGACAGCGTATGGCGAGCAGTACTTC. This encodes CASSQEGTAYGEQYF.

This clone was found once. J is TRBJ2-1 and V is TRBV28; 7 positions agree with TRBD2. The J segment lost 0 bases and the V segment lost 3 bases, leaving 5 bases of the junction unmatched. Germline V gene lookup returns CDR1 MDHEN and CDR2 SYDVKM. The CDR3 has 16 residues. CDR3 nucleotide sequence: TGTGCCAGCAGTTTCGGTCCTAGCGGCTCCTACAATGAGCAGTTCTTC. It codes for CASSFGPSGSYNEQFF.

The gene calls are TRBV30 and TRBJ1-1; 8 bases match TRBD1. This CDR3 comprises 13 residues. J was trimmed by 6 bases and V by 5 bases; bases with no gene match: 8. Germline V gene sequence: CDR1 GTSNPN, CDR2 SVGIG (reference sequence). CDR3 protein: CAWLGQGDSEAFF. CDR3 in DNA: TGTGCCTGGCTTGGACAGGGAGACTCTGAAGCTTTCTTT. Looking up the rest from reference TRBV30 and TRBJ1-1 gives the full variable domain: SQTIHQWPATLVQPVGSPLSLECTVEGTSNPNLYWYRQAAGRGLQLLFYSVGIGQISSEVPQNLSASRPQDRQFILSSKKLLLSDSGFYLCAWLGQGDSEAFFGQGTRLTVV.

The gene calls are TRBV30 and TRBJ1-1; D remains unclear. Trimming removed 0 bases from V and 4 bases from J, with 12 bases in between. The CDR3 sequence is 14 residues long. Germline CDR1 and CDR2: GTSNPN and SVGIG (reference sequence). The CDR3 protein is CAWSVVQIGTEAFF. The DNA for the CDR3 is TGTGCCTGGAGTGTTGTACAGATCGGCACTGAAGCTTTCTTT. Full variable domain (rest looked up from reference TRBV30 and TRBJ1-1): SQTIHQWPATLVQPVGSPLSLECTVEGTSNPNLYWYRQAAGRGLQLLFYSVGIGQISSEVPQNLSASRPQDRQFILSSKKLLLSDSGFYLCAWSVVQIGTEAFFGQGTRLTVV.

The V call is TRBV30, the J call TRBJ2-5, with a possible D match to TRBD2 (5 bases). Germline V CDR1 and CDR2: GTSNPN, SVGIG (reference sequence). The CDR3 extends over 13 amino acids. With 2 bases removed from V and 5 bases from J, the gap between germline ends came to 12 bases. This chain's CDR3 is CAWSISGSETQYF. CDR3 nucleotides: TGTGCCTGGAGTATTTCGGGGTCGGAGACCCAGTACTTC.

V gene TRBV2 combines with J gene TRBJ2-1; 7 bases fit TRBD1. The V and J ends lost 6 bases and 6 bases, in that order; junction bases with no gene match: 2. The germline V gene encodes CDR1 SNHLY and CDR2 FYNNEI. The CDR3 spans 12 residues. The CDR3: CASRRDSNEQFF. The CDR3 DNA is TGTGCCAGCAGGAGGGACAGCAATGAGCAGTTCTTC.

The genes are TRBV2 and TRBJ2-2, with D possibly being TRBD2 (5 bases). Germline V CDR1 and CDR2: SNHLY, FYNNEI. The V gene lost 7 bases and the J gene lost 7 bases, with 13 bases spanning the gap. The CDR3 is made up of 13 amino acids. The CDR3 region has the DNA TGTGCCAGCAACGGAGGCCCTTACGGGGAGCTGTTTTTT. Translated: CASNGGPYGELFF.

V usage is TRBV5-6 and J usage is TRBJ2-7, with 8 bases fitting TRBD1. V lost 2 bases and J lost 2; bases outside the gene matches: 9. The germline V gene encodes CDR1 SGHDT and CDR2 YYEEEE. The CDR3 spans 16 residues. The CDR3 region is CASSLDEGTGPYEQYF. As DNA, the CDR3 is TGTGCCAGCAGCTTAGACGAGGGGACAGGACCCTACGAGCAGTACTTC.